The rows below give T cell receptor beta chains drawn from one sample of a study of response to subunit inactivated influenza vaccine. TCRdb processed the RT-PCR reads anew with MiXCR; each CDR3 protein has one entry. The repertoire includes 750,000 to 850,000 distinct CDR3 sequences, about 18% of them detected once, and 11% sits in the top ten. The input for sequencing was PBMCs from blood, taken 4 to 6 days after vaccination. The receptor source for this set is a man between 45 and 60 years old who received an inactivated influenza vaccine. Each CDR3 is given with its conserved first and last residue. A D gene is named only where the DNA matches it firmly. Some rows mark clone size as missing; the rest say once, few, many or name a class of expanded clone.

>TRBJ2-3|TRBV20-1|.|.
TGCAGTGCTAGAGAGCCGGGCGGGAGCACAGATACGCAGTATTTT
CSAREPGGSTDTQYF
>TRBJ1-3|TRBV6-5|few|.
TGTGCCAGCAGTTACTCAGGCCCTGGAAACACCATATATTTT
CASSYSGPGNTIYF
>TRBJ2-1|TRBV7-8|.|.
TGTGCCAGCAGCTCTTCTAAGGTACTCATGGAGTTCTTC
CASSSSKVLMEFF
>TRBJ2-5|TRBV5-1|.|TRBD1
TGCGCCAGCAGCGTCCGGACAGGGGGTCCGCAAGAGACCCAGCACTTC
CASSVRTGGPQETQHF
>TRBJ1-6|TRBV7-6|few|TRBD1
TGTGCCAGCAGCTTAGAGCGGACAGGGTCAATGGCACCCCTCCACTTT
CASSLERTGSMAPLHF
>TRBJ2-2|TRBV12-3/TRBV12-4|.|.
TGTGCCAGCAGACCTCAGGCCGGGGAGCTGTTTTTT
CASRPQAGELFF
>TRBJ2-3|TRBV6-1|.|TRBD2
TGTGCCAGCGGACTTAAACTAGCGGGGGTGGTAGATACGCAGTATTTT
CASGLKLAGVVDTQYF
>TRBJ2-4|TRBV28|few|.
TGTGCCACCGCGCTCTTAGCCAAAAACATTCAGTACTTC
CATALLAKNIQYF
>TRBJ2-6|TRBV28|.|.
TGTGCCAGCAGTTCCTTCTTCAAGGGGGCCAACGTCCTGACTTTC
CASSSFFKGANVLTF
>TRBJ2-7|TRBV29-1|.|TRBD1
TGCAGCGCCGGAACCGGGACAGGGTTGGGCGAGCAGTACTTC
CSAGTGTGLGEQYF
>TRBJ2-5|TRBV5-1|few|.
TGCGCCAGCCTCCCTGCGGGACGATCTGAAGAGACCCAGTACTTC
CASLPAGRSEETQYF
>TRBJ2-7|TRBV29-1|.|TRBD1
TGCAGCGTGAGCGGGACAGGGGACCACCAGCAGTACTTC
CSVSGTGDHQQYF
>TRBJ2-4|TRBV20-1|.|.
TGCAGTGCTAGGCTTAAGGACATTCAGTACTTC
CSARLKDIQYF
>TRBJ2-3|TRBV27|.|TRBD2
TGTGCCAGCAGTTCTGGGACTAGCGGGGGGTCAGATACGCAGTATTTT
CASSSGTSGGSDTQYF
>TRBJ1-5|TRBV7-6|few|.
TGTGCCAGCAGCTTAGTCGTGGATCAGCCCCAGCATTTT
CASSLVVDQPQHF
>TRBJ2-5|TRBV12-3/TRBV12-4|many|TRBD2
TGTGCCAGCACTCTCCGGGGGGGTAATTCGGGGACCCAGTACTTC
CASTLRGGNSGTQYF
>TRBJ1-2|TRBV20-1|.|TRBD1
TGCAGTACCTCGACCACCGACAGGGGGCGCTACACCTTC
CSTSTTDRGRYTF
>TRBJ2-2|TRBV7-9|many|.
TGTGCCAGCAGCTTAGCTCCACTGTTTTTT
CASSLAPLFF
>TRBJ2-1|TRBV27|.|.
TGTGCCAGCAGTTTATATGCGGGATACAATGAGCAGTTCTTC
CASSLYAGYNEQFF
>TRBJ1-2|TRBV5-6|.|TRBD1
TGTGCCAGCAGCTTAAGTAGGACAGGGGGCACTTATGGCTACACCTTC
CASSLSRTGGTYGYTF
>TRBJ2-7|TRBV10-2|many|TRBD2
TGCGCCAGCAGGCGGAGGGGAGGGATAAGCTCCTACGAGCAGTACTTC
CASRRRGGISSYEQYF
>TRBJ1-1|TRBV20-1|many|TRBD1
TGCAGTGCTAGAGGGGACAGGAGGGGAATGAACACTGAAGCTTTCTTT
CSARGDRRGMNTEAFF
>TRBJ2-7|TRBV5-1|.|TRBD2
TGCGCCAGCAGCCTACCCCCACTAGCGGGGGAAACCTACGAGCAGTACTTC
CASSLPPLAGETYEQYF
>TRBJ2-2|TRBV12-3/TRBV12-4|.|.
TGTGCCAGCAAGGGTGGGGGAGAAAGCACCGGGGAGCTGTTTTTT
CASKGGGESTGELFF
>TRBJ2-1|TRBV7-3|few|TRBD2
TGTGCCAGCAGCGCAGGACTCGGACTGAGCGGGATTGAGCAGTTCTTC
CASSAGLGLSGIEQFF
>TRBJ2-3|TRBV5-1|few|.
TGCGCCAGCAGCTTTGGTACGACGGGAGTTACAGATACGCAGTATTTT
CASSFGTTGVTDTQYF
>TRBJ2-1|TRBV5-1|few|TRBD1
TGCGCCAGCAGCTTGGAGTTGGGACAGGGGACCAATGAGCAGTTCTTC
CASSLELGQGTNEQFF
>TRBJ2-1|TRBV20-1|.|.
TGCAGTGCCGAGTCAGGCGGATACAATGAGCAGTTCTTC
CSAESGGYNEQFF
>TRBJ2-3|TRBV4-3|once|.
TGCGCCAGCAGCCAAGTCAGTGGGAGTGGCACAGATACGCAGTATTTT
CASSQVSGSGTDTQYF
>TRBJ1-3|TRBV5-5|few|.
TGTGCCAGCAGCTTCGATTGGCGAAACACCATATATTTT
CASSFDWRNTIYF
>TRBJ2-1|TRBV7-8|few|TRBD2
TGTGCCAGCAGCTTCTGGACTAGCGGGATCTACAATGAGCAGTTCTTC
CASSFWTSGIYNEQFF
>TRBJ2-1|TRBV7-7|.|.
TGTGCTAGCAGCTTGACGGACAGAGACAATGAGCAGTTCTTC
CASSLTDRDNEQFF
>TRBJ2-7|TRBV11-2|few|TRBD1
TGTGCCAGCAGATCGGGACAGCTCTACGAGCAGTACTTC
CASRSGQLYEQYF
>TRBJ2-7|TRBV5-6|.|TRBD1
TGTGCCAGCAGACCGGGACAGAACTACGAGCAGTACTTC
CASRPGQNYEQYF
>TRBJ2-5|TRBV29-1|few|.
TGCAGCGTTGTTTCGAGGGAACCCCAGTACCAAGAGACCCAGTACTTC
CSVVSREPQYQETQYF
>TRBJ2-1|TRBV6-2/TRBV6-3|.|TRBD2
TGTGCCAGCAGTTACGATAGCGGGGGCTACAATGAGCAGTTCTTC
CASSYDSGGYNEQFF
>TRBJ2-6|TRBV7-9|.|.
TGTGCCAGCAGGGACCGGACACCTGGGGCCAACGTCCTGACTTTC
CASRDRTPGANVLTF
>TRBJ1-5|TRBV15|.|.
TGTGCCACCAGCAGAGATGGGGGGCCTCAGCCCCAGCATTTT
CATSRDGGPQPQHF
>TRBJ2-6|TRBV29-1|many|.
TGCAGCGCTGGGGGGAGAGGGGCCAACGTCCTGACTTTC
CSAGGRGANVLTF
>TRBJ2-1|TRBV4-2|few|TRBD2
TGTGCCAGCAGCCTTCTTAAACTAGCGGGGAGTGACAATGAGCAGTTCTTC
CASSLLKLAGSDNEQFF
>TRBJ2-7|TRBV4-3|.|.
TGCGCCAGCAGCCAAGAAGCTCGGGGCTACGAGCAGTACTTC
CASSQEARGYEQYF
>TRBJ1-5|TRBV6-2/TRBV6-3|few|.
TGTGCCAGCAGTCCCCGCCCGGCTTTCGGTACGACCGTGGGTAGCAATCAGCCCCAGCATTTT
CASSPRPAFGTTVGSNQPQHF
>TRBJ2-1|TRBV20-1|few|.
TGCAGTGCTACGGGTTCCTTAAGCTCCTACAATGAGCAGTTCTTC
CSATGSLSSYNEQFF
>TRBJ2-1|TRBV4-3|few|TRBD2
TGCGCCAGCAGCCAAGATTTGGCTAGCGGGAGTACCTCTCCAGGTGAGCAGTTCTTC
CASSQDLASGSTSPGEQFF
>TRBJ2-1|TRBV15|.|.
TGTGCCACCAGCGGACTCGGGACGGGGGGCGATGAGCAGTTCTTC
CATSGLGTGGDEQFF
>TRBJ2-7|TRBV5-6|few|.
TGTGCCAGTTTCGGGGCCATGACCTACGAGCAGTACTTC
CASFGAMTYEQYF
>TRBJ1-6|TRBV2|.|.
TGTGCCAGCAGTGAAGTGGGCAGGGGCTCTTCACCCCTCCACTTT
CASSEVGRGSSPLHF
>TRBJ2-3|TRBV20-1|.|TRBD1
TGCAGTGCCACCGGACAGGGGTTGGGTAGGGATACGCAGTATTTT
CSATGQGLGRDTQYF
>TRBJ2-5|TRBV10-3|few|.
TGTGCCATCAGTGACCATCGGACACTGGGGGCCCTCCAAGAGACCCAGTACTTC
CAISDHRTLGALQETQYF
>TRBJ2-7|TRBV18|few|TRBD2
TGTGCCAGCTCACCACCGACTAGCGGGAGGGCCCTATACGAGCAGTACTTC
CASSPPTSGRALYEQYF
>TRBJ2-1|TRBV7-2|.|.
TGTGCCAGCAGCTTGCTGGAAAGGGGGGAGTTCTTC
CASSLLERGEFF
>TRBJ2-1|TRBV7-2|few|.
TGTGCCAGCAGCTCGACGGGGGGCCTACACAATGAGCAGTTCTTC
CASSSTGGLHNEQFF
>TRBJ1-5|TRBV20-1|few|.
TGCAGTGCTAGAGTCGTGTCCGAGCCCCAGCATTTT
CSARVVSEPQHF
>TRBJ2-3|TRBV12-3/TRBV12-4|few|.
TGTGCCAGCAGAATGGGACCGGGGCGTATGGATACGCAGTATTTT
CASRMGPGRMDTQYF
>TRBJ2-7|TRBV2|few|.
TGTGCCAGCAGTGGGGGAACAGCTCGGGGAATGGGCTACGAGCAGTACTTC
CASSGGTARGMGYEQYF